This T cell receptor (beta chain) was sequenced in a study of tumor-infiltrating lymphocytes in localized non-small cell lung cancer. J was trimmed by 4 bases and V by 5 bases; bases with no gene match: 8. Germline V gene sequence: CDR1 SGHTA, CDR2 FQGNSA. The CDR3 has 15 residues. Clones were read by immunoSEQ multiplex PCR, and TCRdb kept only the in-frame ones, dropping some. The sample lists 5,500 to 7,500 clones, around 60% seen once, with around 15% in the top ten. The chain joins TRBV7-2 to TRBJ2-7; 10 bases align to TRBD1. Input material: uninvolved lung tissue not adjacent to the tumor. The clonotype was recovered from a human donor with non-small cell lung cancer. CDR3 sequence: CASSLGTGAQYEQYF. The CDR3 DNA is TGTGCCAGCAGCCTAGGGACAGGGGCCCAATACGAGCAGTACTTC.